Below, one TCR beta chain is given with its context. Its antigen is undetermined. The data were taken from a study of cytotoxic CD8 clonotypes in ibrutinib-treated CLL. About the study: The patient breakdown showed fewer than twelve relapsed/refractory and around 16 treatment-naive cases, with about 18 IGHV unmutated. Responses: approximately 24 partial, 2 complete; after median approximately 70 months, about 14 stayed remitted, 12 progressed.

Regarding the study as a whole: Collection times varied between progressing and sustained-remission patients.

Generated by immunoSEQ multiplex PCR, the TCRdb table keeps only in-frame clones and is missing some. The sample holds roughly 76,000 clones; 80% are singletons and the top ten take approximately 7.7%. CDR1 and CDR2 (germline): SGHRS, YFSETQ. The CDR3 consists of 15 residues. Trimming cost V 6 bases and J 0 bases; bases outside gene matches: 6. The rearrangement links TRBV5-1 to TRBJ2-3; 8 bases are a match to TRBD1. The TCR originated in a human donor with chronic lymphocytic leukemia. Here the sequenced sample was PBMCs, taken at disease progression, from a patient treated with ibrutinib. CDR3 bases: TGCGCCAGCACCCCTAGGACAGGGAGCACAGATACGCAGTATTTT. This encodes CASTPRTGSTDTQYF.